What follows are 15 T cell receptor beta chains derived from one specimen sequenced in a study of cytomegalovirus exposure and HLA in healthy donors. The PCR employed 60 Vbeta primers together with 13 Jbeta primers. TCRdb's copy holds only in-frame clones and misses some; the assay was immunoSEQ multiplex PCR. Of some 200,000 clones in the sample, roughly 80% are singletons; the top ten hold approximately 0.39%. The sample taken for sequencing was PBMCs. These receptors came from a male donor in good health and CMV-seropositive.

This clone was recorded once. The rearrangement links TRBV28 to TRBJ2-7; TRBD2 is a possible D gene (7 bases). CDR1 and CDR2 (germline): MDHEN, SYDVKM. Between the trimmed V and J ends, which lost 3 bases and 3 bases, there was a span of 12 bases. This CDR3 is 14 amino acids long. The CDR3, as DNA: TGTGCCAGCAGTTTGGGGGGGCCTTACTACGAGCAGTACTTC. It codes for CASSLGGPYYEQYF.

The rearrangement links TRBV7-3 to TRBJ2-7; 8 positions agree with TRBD2. Germline CDR1 and CDR2: SGHTA and FQGTGA. V trimming: 4 bases; J trimming: 3 bases; junction bases outside the gene matches: 11. The CDR3 is 16 residues long. The CDR3, as DNA: TGTGCCAGCAGCTCCGCCCCGACTAGCGCTATCTACGAGCAGTACTTC. Translating it yields CASSSAPTSAIYEQYF.

This chain links TRBV6-5 with TRBJ2-2; tentative D call: TRBD1 (7 bases). Germline V gene lookup returns CDR1 MNHEY and CDR2 SVGAGI. Trimming pared 6 bases from V and 6 bases from J, leaving 14 bases between. The CDR3 loop spans 14 amino acids. The CDR3 here is CASSWDSGSGELFF. The CDR3 nucleotides read TGTGCCAGCAGCTGGGACAGCGGGTCCGGGGAGCTGTTTTTT.

The chain employs TRBV21-1 and TRBJ2-1; the table names TRBD1, a call not compared with the DNA. TRBV21-1 is shown as a pseudogene. The CDR3 is 14 amino acids. As DNA, the CDR3 is TGTGCCAGCACCTCCGGGACAGGGGGGGATGAGCAGTTCTTC. This translates into CASTSGTGGDEQFF.

This clone was picked up one time. The chain employs TRBV27 and TRBJ1-2, with 11 bases identical to TRBD1. The CDR3 is made up of 14 amino acids. Trimming at V came to 5 bases and at J to 4 bases, leaving 3 bases not matched to a gene. Germline CDR1 is MNHEY and CDR2 is SMNVEV (reference sequence). Here the CDR3 reads CASSLDRGLYGYTF. As DNA, the CDR3 is TGTGCCAGCAGTCTGGACAGGGGGCTCTATGGCTACACCTTC.

The chain is built from TRBV7-9 and TRBJ2-1; 9 nucleotides align to TRBD1. Germline V lookup: CDR1 SEHNR, CDR2 FQNEAQ (reference sequence). With V trimmed by 5 bases and J by 4 bases, 9 bases remained unmatched. This CDR3 is 16 amino acids long. CDR3 coding DNA: TGTGCCAGCAGCCGTAACCGGGACAGGGCATACAATGAGCAGTTCTTC. It yields the protein CASSRNRDRAYNEQFF.

This clone was picked up one time. CDR3 sequence reads: CASSPRPSGRATGELFF. In DNA form, the CDR3 reads TGTGCCAGCAGCCCCAGACCTAGCGGGAGGGCCACCGGGGAGCTGTTTTTT. The chain recombines TRBV11-2 with TRBJ2-2, with 12 bases identical to TRBD2. CDR3 length: 17 amino acids. Germline CDR1 is SGHAT and CDR2 is FQNNGV. J gave up 4 bases and V 5 bases, and 8 bases lay outside the gene matches.

This clone showed up just a few times. This chain joins TRBV9 and TRBJ2-7, with D unresolved. Between the trimmed V and J ends, which lost 0 bases and 6 bases, there was a span of 13 bases. The CDR3 runs to 14 residues. Germline V CDR1 and CDR2: SGDLS, YYNGEE. CDR3 protein: CASSVGSNDPEQYF. In nucleotides, the CDR3 is TGTGCCAGCAGCGTAGGTAGCAACGATCCCGAGCAGTACTTC.

This clone occurred once. The V call is TRBV4-2, the J call TRBJ2-2; TRBD1 is a possible D gene (6 bases). This CDR3 region has 15 residues. V lost 4 bases, J lost 2 bases, and 11 bases lay in between. From germline, CDR1 is LGHNA and CDR2 YNFKEQ. As DNA, the CDR3 is TGTGCCAGCAGCCGACAGGTTCTAAACACCGGGGAGCTGTTTTTT. Amino acids: CASSRQVLNTGELFF.

This sequence joins TRBV11-1 and TRBJ1-5, with D maybe TRBD1 (5 bases). Germline CDR1 and CDR2: SGHAT and FQDESV (reference sequence). Trimming removed 0 bases at V and 7 bases at J, with 7 bases between. CDR3 length: 13 amino acids. Here the CDR3 reads CASSLADSQPQHF. In DNA, the CDR3 is TGTGCCAGCAGCTTAGCCGACAGCCAGCCCCAGCATTTT.

The CDR3 DNA is TGCAGCGTGCTCCAGGGTGGGGACACTGAAGCTTTCTTT. Translated: CSVLQGGDTEAFF. V usage is TRBV29-1 and J usage is TRBJ1-1; a possible D gene is TRBD1 (5 bases). CDR3 length: 13 amino acids. Germline V gives CDR1 SQVTM, CDR2 ANQGSEA. V lost 6 bases and J 3 bases, leaving 14 bases between the germline ends.

V and J are TRBV18 and TRBJ2-7; 7 bases are a match to TRBD2. Unmatched junction bases numbered 5, after V lost 1 base and J lost 2 bases. Germline values: CDR1 KGHSH, CDR2 LQKENI. CDR3 length: 15 amino acids. CDR3 sequence reads: CASSPQRGGTYEQYF. In DNA form, the CDR3 reads TGTGCCAGCTCACCACAGCGGGGCGGGACCTACGAGCAGTACTTC.

The V gene is TRBV12-5, the J gene TRBJ1-5; possibly TRBD1 for D (5 bases). CDR3 length equals 13 residues. V lost 6 bases and J 6 bases, leaving 12 bases between the germline ends. Germline V CDR1 and CDR2: LGHNT, FRNRAP. The CDR3 spells CASGLDSTQPQHF. The CDR3 coding sequence is TGTGCTAGTGGCCTCGACAGTACTCAGCCCCAGCATTTT.

V and J are TRBV28 and TRBJ1-1; D is ambiguous. This CDR3 has 15 residues. Germline V lookup: CDR1 MDHEN, CDR2 SYDVKM. The germline V and J ends were trimmed by 4 bases and 2 bases, with 14 bases remaining between them. The DNA for the CDR3 is TGTGCCAGCAGTTCGGGCATTGCGGGAAACACTGAAGCTTTCTTT. Translating it yields CASSSGIAGNTEAFF.

The gene calls are TRBV29-1 and TRBJ2-1; 8 positions match TRBD2. The germline V gene encodes CDR1 SQVTM and CDR2 ANQGSEA. After removal of 1 base from V and 0 bases from J, the junction contained 5 bases not matched to a gene. The CDR3 has 16 amino acids. The CDR3 DNA sequence: TGCAGCGTTGAAGTCAGGAGCGGGAGCTCCTACAATGAGCAGTTCTTC. Its translation is CSVEVRSGSSYNEQFF.